These 27 T cell receptor beta chains originate from one sample sequenced in a study of PD-1 blockade in mismatch repair-deficient tumors. Method: immunoSEQ multiplex PCR; TCRdb's copy keeps in-frame clones and lacks some. The sample lists roughly 110,000 clones; more than 60% were seen once. This specimen consisted of peripheral blood, obtained approximately 14 months after starting pembrolizumab. These receptors were obtained from an adult with mismatch repair-deficient cancer.

This chain connects TRBV6-5 to TRBJ2-3; D gene unclear. The germline CDR1 and CDR2 sequences are MNHEY and SVGAGI. The V gene lost 8 bases and the J gene lost 5 bases, with 11 bases spanning the gap. The CDR3 contains 12 residues. CDR3 in amino acids: CASVSTEDTQYF. For the CDR3, the DNA is TGTGCCAGCGTGAGCACAGAAGATACGCAGTATTTT.

A few counts support this clone. The gene calls are TRBV5-1 and TRBJ1-2; D might be TRBD1 (6 bases). Germline CDR1 reads SGHRS; CDR2 reads YFSETQ. V gave up 1 base and J gave up 0 bases, with 10 bases separating them. This CDR3 has 15 amino acids. CDR3 nucleotides: TGCGCCAGCAGCTTGTCCGGACAGACTAACTATGGCTACACCTTC. This translates into CASSLSGQTNYGYTF.

The chain links TRBV7-2 to TRBJ2-1, with 9 nucleotides matching TRBD2. This CDR3 comprises 16 residues. With V trimmed by 5 bases and J by 2 bases, 7 bases remained unmatched. Germline CDR1 SGHTA, CDR2 FQGNSA. The CDR3 protein is CASSLSGSHPYNEQFF. CDR3 bases: TGTGCCAGCAGCCTTAGCGGGAGTCATCCCTACAATGAGCAGTTCTTC.

This clone has just a few counts. V gene TRBV13 combines with J gene TRBJ1-3; D not resolved. The CDR3 is 14 residues long. Germline loops: CDR1 PRHDT, CDR2 FYEKMQ (reference sequence). Between the trimmed V and J ends, which lost 6 bases and 3 bases, there was a span of 12 bases. CDR3 nucleotide sequence: TGTGCCAGCAGTTTTGGTCCGGATGGAAACACCATATATTTT. Translation: CASSFGPDGNTIYF.

This sequence joins TRBV4-1 and TRBJ2-7, with a possible D match to TRBD2 (6 bases). V was clipped by 0 bases and J by 5 bases, with 11 bases between them. CDR1 and CDR2 from the germline V gene are MGHRA and YSYEKL. The CDR3 totals 14 residues. The CDR3 DNA reads as TGCGCCAGCAGCCAAGATCGTTTAGCGGACGAGCAGTACTTC. This sequence encodes CASSQDRLADEQYF.

V and J are TRBV7-9 and TRBJ2-7; 11 nucleotides line up with TRBD2. With 4 bases clipped from V and 6 bases from J, the junction kept 5 bases outside the gene matches. Germline CDR1 SEHNR, CDR2 FQNEAQ (reference sequence). This CDR3 has 14 residues. DNA of the CDR3: TGTGCCAGCAGCTCATTAGCGGGAGGGGCCGAGCAGTACTTC. It translates to CASSSLAGGAEQYF.

V usage is TRBV6-5 and J usage is TRBJ1-1; D remains unclear. The length of the CDR3 is 11 residues. Per the germline V gene, CDR1 is MNHEY and CDR2 is SVGAGI. Trimming removed 9 bases from V and 4 bases from J, with 9 bases in between. The CDR3: CASAQVTEAFF. The CDR3 DNA is TGTGCCAGTGCCCAAGTCACTGAAGCTTTCTTT.

The V gene is TRBV4-2, the J gene TRBJ1-4; possible D gene TRBD1, 6 bases. V lost 3 bases and J 2 bases, leaving 13 bases between the germline ends. This CDR3 spans 16 amino acids. CDR1 and CDR2 from the germline V gene are LGHNA and YNFKEQ. The CDR3 loop reads CASSQDYRETNEKLFF. The CDR3 DNA sequence: TGTGCCAGCAGCCAGGATTACAGGGAGACTAATGAAAAACTGTTTTTT.

This sequence joins TRBV19 and TRBJ2-1; D unresolved. The CDR3 runs to 12 residues. Germline V CDR1 and CDR2: LNHDA, SQIVND (reference sequence). The germline V and J ends were trimmed by 5 bases and 6 bases, with 8 bases remaining between them. The CDR3 loop reads CASSSPRNEQFF. The CDR3 nucleotides are TGTGCCAGTAGTTCACCTCGCAATGAGCAGTTCTTC.

The rearrangement uses TRBV19 and TRBJ2-1; no reliable D call. Germline CDR1 and CDR2: LNHDA and SQIVND (reference sequence). V was clipped by 4 bases and J by 4 bases, with 2 bases between them. The CDR3 spans 11 residues. The CDR3 spells CASSKYNEQFF. The DNA for the CDR3 is TGTGCCAGTAGTAAATACAATGAGCAGTTCTTC.

This sequence joins TRBV7-3 and TRBJ2-3; 8 bases agree with TRBD2. V was pared by 1 base and J by 0 bases, with 3 bases of the junction left unmatched. Germline V gene lookup returns CDR1 SGHTA and CDR2 FQGTGA. The CDR3 runs 16 residues. The CDR3 loop is CASSLNAGGSTDTQYF. The CDR3 nucleotides are TGTGCCAGCAGCTTAAATGCGGGAGGAAGCACAGATACGCAGTATTTT.

This clone appeared once. The chain carries TRBV4-2 and TRBJ1-2; 7 nucleotides agree with TRBD1. Trimming took 5 bases from V and 4 from J; bases not matched to a gene: 4. The CDR3 covers 13 residues. Germline lookup yields CDR1 LGHNA and CDR2 YNFKEQ. CDR3 nucleotide sequence: TGTGCCAGCAGCTACCGGGACAGCTATGGCTACACCTTC. This sequence encodes CASSYRDSYGYTF.

The chain recombines TRBV25-1 with TRBJ1-2, with 7 bases fitting TRBD1. Germline V CDR1 and CDR2: MGHDK, SYGVNS. This CDR3 is 15 amino acids long. The V and J ends lost 2 bases and 6 bases, in that order; junction bases with no gene match: 9. In nucleotides, the CDR3 is TGTGCCAGCAGTGAAGTTAGGGGGCGAATTGATGGCTACACCTTC. The encoded protein is CASSEVRGRIDGYTF.

The chain links TRBV7-8 to TRBJ1-1; D unresolved. Germline V gives CDR1 SGHVS, CDR2 FQNEAQ. This CDR3 region has 13 residues. The V end lost 3 bases, the J end lost 4 bases, and 9 bases lay between the germline ends. This CDR3 reads CASSLGGATEAFF. The CDR3 nucleotides are TGTGCCAGCAGCTTGGGCGGCGCCACTGAAGCTTTCTTT.

The V gene is TRBV6-5, the J gene TRBJ1-2, with 7 bases fitting TRBD1. This CDR3 has 13 amino acids. Germline-derived CDR1 and CDR2 are MNHEY and SVGAGI. The trim removed 6 bases at V and 3 bases at J, leaving 4 bases unmatched. CDR3: CASRAQGDYGYTF. CDR3 coding DNA: TGTGCCAGCAGAGCCCAGGGGGACTATGGCTACACCTTC.

The V call is TRBV10-1, the J call TRBJ2-3; no clear D gene. The V gene lost 4 bases and the J gene lost 6 bases, with 8 bases spanning the gap. The CDR3 loop spans 12 amino acids. Germline assignment: CDR1 WNHNN and CDR2 SYGVQD (reference sequence). The CDR3 protein is CASSADLDTQYF. The CDR3 DNA reads as TGCGCCAGCAGTGCGGATCTTGATACGCAGTATTTT.

The rearrangement joins TRBV25-1 to TRBJ2-5; D is perhaps TRBD1 or TRBD2 (6 bases each). The V gene lost 5 bases and the J gene lost 3 bases, with 16 bases spanning the gap. Germline V gene data show CDR1 as MGHDK and CDR2 as SYGVNS. This CDR3 contains 15 residues. The CDR3 nucleotides are TGTGCCAGCAGTCTTCCCACCGGGGGCGAAGAGACCCAGTACTTC. Encoded protein: CASSLPTGGEETQYF.

This chain's CDR3 is CASSVEGLAGVNEQFF. The CDR3, as DNA: TGTGCCAGCAGCGTAGAAGGACTAGCGGGTGTAAATGAGCAGTTCTTC. The chain recombines TRBV9 with TRBJ2-1, with 11 positions matching TRBD2. Germline lookup yields CDR1 SGDLS and CDR2 YYNGEE. Trimming removed 0 bases from V and 7 bases from J; junction bases left unmatched: 6. The CDR3 extends over 16 amino acids.

V is TRBV7-8 and J is TRBJ2-1; possible D gene TRBD2, 6 bases. Germline assignment: CDR1 SGHVS and CDR2 FQNEAQ. The length of the CDR3 is 16 residues. Trimming left V 1 base short and J 0 bases short, with 10 bases between. CDR3 region: CASSLERASSYNEQFF. CDR3 nucleotide sequence: TGTGCCAGCAGCTTAGAGCGGGCCAGCTCCTACAATGAGCAGTTCTTC. Drawing the rest from reference TRBV7-8 and TRBJ2-1, the complete variable domain is GAGVSQSPRYKVAKRGQDVALRCDPISGHVSLFWYQQALGQGPEFLTYFQNEAQLDKSGLPSDRFFAERPEGSVSTLKIQRTQQEDSAVYLCASSLERASSYNEQFFGPGTRLTVL.

This clone has more than one count but fewer than ten. The chain has TRBV13 and TRBJ2-7, with 10 positions matching TRBD2. CDR3 length: 16 amino acids. CDR1 PRHDT and CDR2 FYEKMQ come from the germline V gene (reference sequence). The V and J ends lost 1 base and 5 bases, in that order; junction bases with no gene match: 8. CDR3 bases: TGTGCCAGCAGCTTAGAGAGCGGGAGGGTTTTCGACGAGCAGTACTTC. This codes for CASSLESGRVFDEQYF. The complete variable domain, with remaining parts taken from reference TRBV13 and TRBJ2-7, reads AAGVIQSPRHLIKEKRETATLKCYPIPRHDTVYWYQQGPGQDPQFLISFYEKMQSDKGSIPDRFSAQQFSDYHSELNMSSLELGDSALYFCASSLESGRVFDEQYFGPGTRLTVT.

The chain has TRBV11-2 and TRBJ2-2, with D tentatively TRBD1 (5 bases). V lost 5 bases to trimming and J lost 0 bases, with 10 bases between them. The CDR3 has 15 residues. Germline V gives CDR1 SGHAT, CDR2 FQNNGV. CDR3 in DNA: TGTGCCAGCAGCCTCAGGGCTGCGAACACCGGGGAGCTGTTTTTT. Protein sequence: CASSLRAANTGELFF.

The V call is TRBV5-1, the J call TRBJ2-7; no definite D call. CDR3 length: 15 residues. The V end lost 3 bases, the J end lost 2 bases, and 15 bases lay between the germline ends. CDR1 and CDR2 (germline): SGHRS, YFSETQ. As DNA, the CDR3 is TGCGCCAGCAGCTCAACAGACGCCAACCCCTACGAGCAGTACTTC. It specifies CASSSTDANPYEQYF.

The V call is TRBV7-8, the J call TRBJ1-3; a possible D gene is TRBD1 (5 bases). Trimming left V 3 bases short and J 2 bases short, with 11 bases between. The germline gives CDR1 SGHVS, CDR2 FQNEAQ. There are 15 residues in the CDR3. CDR3 loop: CASSLGQGAGNTIYF. In DNA form, the CDR3 reads TGTGCCAGCAGCTTGGGTCAGGGTGCTGGAAACACCATATATTTT.

The chain combines TRBV7-9 with TRBJ2-1, with D tentatively TRBD1 or TRBD2 (5 bases each). The CDR3 loop spans 15 amino acids. The V end lost 3 bases, the J end lost 9 bases, and 18 bases lay between the germline ends. Germline V gene lookup returns CDR1 SEHNR and CDR2 FQNEAQ (reference sequence). CDR3: CASSLGVGKTGEQFF. CDR3 coding DNA: TGTGCCAGCAGCTTGGGGGTTGGGAAAACCGGTGAGCAGTTCTTC. Combining the CDR3 with reference TRBV7-9 and TRBJ2-1 gives the whole variable domain DTGVSQNPRHKITKRGQNVTFRCDPISEHNRLYWYRQTLGQGPEFLTYFQNEAQLEKSRLLSDRFSAERPKGSFSTLEIQRTEQGDSAMYLCASSLGVGKTGEQFFGPGTRLTVL.

J is TRBJ1-1 and V is TRBV19; no clear D gene. The V end was cut by 1 base, the J end by 1 base, with 7 bases between. This CDR3 region has 14 residues. Germline CDR1 is LNHDA and CDR2 is SQIVND (reference sequence). CDR3 region: CASSIGVGNTEAFF. In nucleotides, the CDR3 is TGTGCCAGTAGTATAGGCGTGGGGAACACTGAAGCTTTCTTT.

A note on this clone: This same CDR3 is encoded by further DNA sequences in the sample. This sequence joins TRBV30 and TRBJ1-3; D unresolved. The CDR3 spans 13 residues. V lost 2 bases and J lost 4, with 9 bases in between. Germline V gene data show CDR1 as GTSNPN and CDR2 as SVGIG (reference sequence). CDR3: CAWSTGDGNTIYF. The DNA for the CDR3 is TGTGCCTGGAGTACGGGTGACGGAAACACCATATATTTT.

The rearrangement joins TRBV30 to TRBJ2-1; 9 positions agree with TRBD2. J gave up 7 bases and V 1 base, and 5 bases lay outside the gene matches. The CDR3 consists of 14 residues. Germline CDR1 is GTSNPN and CDR2 is SVGIG (reference sequence). The CDR3 coding sequence is TGTGCCTGGAGTGCAGCGGGAGGAGCGAATGAGCAGTTCTTC. This sequence encodes CAWSAAGGANEQFF.